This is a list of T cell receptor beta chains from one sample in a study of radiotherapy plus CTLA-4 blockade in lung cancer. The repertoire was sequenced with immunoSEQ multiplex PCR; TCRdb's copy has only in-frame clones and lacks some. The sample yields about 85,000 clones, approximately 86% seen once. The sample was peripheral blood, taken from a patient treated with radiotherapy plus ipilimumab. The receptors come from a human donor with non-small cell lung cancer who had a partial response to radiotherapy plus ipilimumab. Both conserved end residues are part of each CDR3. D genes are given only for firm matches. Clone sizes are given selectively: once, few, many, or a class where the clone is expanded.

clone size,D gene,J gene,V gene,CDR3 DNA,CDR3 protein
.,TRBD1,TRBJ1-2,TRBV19,TGTGCCAGTAGGCAGGACAGGACCAACTATGGCTACACCTTC,CASRQDRTNYGYTF
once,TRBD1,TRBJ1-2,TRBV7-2,TGTGCCAGCAGCTCACAGGGGGCCCCCTATGGCTACACCTTC,CASSSQGAPYGYTF
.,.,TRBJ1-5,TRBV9,TGTGCCAGCAGCGTTGGGGCAGGGAATCAGCCCCAGCATTTT,CASSVGAGNQPQHF
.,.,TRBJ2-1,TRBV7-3,TGTGCCAGCAGCCCCGGACTAACCAATGAGCAGTTCTTC,CASSPGLTNEQFF
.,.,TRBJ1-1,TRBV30,TGTGCCTGGGTTTACAGGGAGAAGAACACTGAAGCTTTCTTT,CAWVYREKNTEAFF
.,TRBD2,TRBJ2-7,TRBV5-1,TGCGCCAGCAGCCTGACTAGCGGGGCCTACGAGCAGTACTTC,CASSLTSGAYEQYF
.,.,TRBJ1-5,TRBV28,TGTGCCAGCAGAGGAGACACAGGGTTCAATCAGCCCCAGCATTTT,CASRGDTGFNQPQHF
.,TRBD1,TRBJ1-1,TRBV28,TGTGCCAGCAGTGCTCCAGGGGGGAACACTGAAGCTTTCTTT,CASSAPGGNTEAFF
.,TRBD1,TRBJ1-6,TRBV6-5,TGTGCCAGCAGTTACACGGACAGGGAGAATTCACCCCTCCACTTT,CASSYTDRENSPLHF
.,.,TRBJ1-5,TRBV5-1,TGCGCCAGCAGCTTGGGGCAGAATCAGCCCCAGCATTTT,CASSLGQNQPQHF
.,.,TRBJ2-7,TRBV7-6,TGTGCCAGCAGCTTATTGGGGGGAGGTGGCGAGCAGTACTTC,CASSLLGGGGEQYF
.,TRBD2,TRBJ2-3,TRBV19,TGTGCCAGTAGTGGACTAGCGGGACAAGGCCCAGATACGCAGTATTTT,CASSGLAGQGPDTQYF
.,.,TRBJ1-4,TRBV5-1,TGCGCCAGCAGCTTGCGGGGGGCCAATGAAAAACTGTTTTTT,CASSLRGANEKLFF
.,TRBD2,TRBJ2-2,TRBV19,TGTGCCAGTACCCTTAGCGGGAGCGGCACCGGGGAGCTGTTTTTT,CASTLSGSGTGELFF
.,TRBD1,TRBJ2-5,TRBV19,TGTGCCAGTAGTATTTCGGGACAGGGGACAGAGACCCAGTACTTC,CASSISGQGTETQYF
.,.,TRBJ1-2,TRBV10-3,TGTGCCATCAGCCCAGGGTATGGCTACACCTTC,CAISPGYGYTF
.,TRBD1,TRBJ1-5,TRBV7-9,TGTGCCAGCAGCCGAACAGGGGGTAGCAATCAGCCCCAGCATTTT,CASSRTGGSNQPQHF
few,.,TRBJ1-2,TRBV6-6,TGTGCCAGCACCACGGTCGGGGGGTACTATGGCTACACCTTC,CASTTVGGYYGYTF
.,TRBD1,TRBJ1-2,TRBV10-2,TGCGCCAGCAGGGTGGGACAGAGCTATGGCTACACCTTC,CASRVGQSYGYTF
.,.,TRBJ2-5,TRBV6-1,TGTGCCAGCAGCAAACAGGGGGGGGAGACCCAGTACTTC,CASSKQGGETQYF
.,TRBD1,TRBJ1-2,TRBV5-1,TGCGCCAGCAGGGTCGACAGGGGCGTCTATGGCTACACCTTC,CASRVDRGVYGYTF
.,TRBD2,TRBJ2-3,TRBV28,TGTGCCAGCAGCTTAGCGGGCCGAAGCACAGATACGCAGTATTTT,CASSLAGRSTDTQYF
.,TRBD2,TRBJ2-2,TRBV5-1,TGCGCCAGCAGCCAGACTAGCGGGAGCCTCGGGGAGCTGTTTTTT,CASSQTSGSLGELFF
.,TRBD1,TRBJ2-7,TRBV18,TGTGCCAGCTCACCCCCCGGGACAGGGGTCGAGCAGTACTTC,CASSPPGTGVEQYF
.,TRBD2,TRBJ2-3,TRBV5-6,TGTGCCAGCAGCACGGGACTAGCGCTCACAGATACGCAGTATTTT,CASSTGLALTDTQYF
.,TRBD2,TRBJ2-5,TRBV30,TGTGCCTGGAGTGTGGGATCGAGGTCTAGCGGGAGGGGCCCCGGAGAAGAGACCCAGTACTTC,CAWSVGSRSSGRGPGEETQYF
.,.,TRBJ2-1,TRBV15,TGTGCCACCAGCAGAGATCGTGGGAGCCTGTTCTTC,CATSRDRGSLFF
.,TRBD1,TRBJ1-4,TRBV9,TGTGCCAGCAGCGTGAACAGGGGGAGGGAAAAACTGTTTTTT,CASSVNRGREKLFF
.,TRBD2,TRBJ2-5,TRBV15,TGTGCCACCAGCAGAGCCTCGGGGGGGATAGAGACCCAGTACTTC,CATSRASGGIETQYF
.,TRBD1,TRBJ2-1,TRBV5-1,TGCGCCAGCAGCCTCGGGACAGGGGGATACAATGAGCAGTTCTTC,CASSLGTGGYNEQFF
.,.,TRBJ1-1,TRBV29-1,TGCAGCGTTCGAGGTCCGAACACTGAAGCTTTCTTT,CSVRGPNTEAFF
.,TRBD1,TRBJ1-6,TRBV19,TGTGCCAGTAGTCTTAGGACGGACAGGGAGAATTCACCCCTCCACTTT,CASSLRTDRENSPLHF
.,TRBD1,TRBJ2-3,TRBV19,TGTGCCAGTAGAGACAGGGATGGCACAGATACGCAGTATTTT,CASRDRDGTDTQYF
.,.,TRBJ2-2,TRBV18,TGTGCCAGCTCACCGTCGAAAACCTCCCTACAGGCTAACACCGGGGAGCTGTTTTTT,CASSPSKTSLQANTGELFF
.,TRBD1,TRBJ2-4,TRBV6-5,TGTGCCAGCAGCCTCTCGACAGGGACCAAAAACATTCAGTACTTC,CASSLSTGTKNIQYF
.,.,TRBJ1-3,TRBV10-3,TGTGCCATCAGTGGGGGGCAGTTCCTCTCTGGAAACACCATATATTTT,CAISGGQFLSGNTIYF
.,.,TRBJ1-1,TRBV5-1,TGCGCCAGCAGCGTGGGTACGGTAGTCACTGAAGCTTTCTTT,CASSVGTVVTEAFF
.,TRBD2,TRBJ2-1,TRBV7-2,TGTGCCAGCAGCTTTTCGGGCGGGAGGGCCTACAATGAGCAGTTCTTC,CASSFSGGRAYNEQFF
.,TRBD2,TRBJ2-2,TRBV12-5,TGTGCTAGTGGTTTGTTACTAGCGGGAGTAGGCACCGGGGAGCTGTTTTTT,CASGLLLAGVGTGELFF